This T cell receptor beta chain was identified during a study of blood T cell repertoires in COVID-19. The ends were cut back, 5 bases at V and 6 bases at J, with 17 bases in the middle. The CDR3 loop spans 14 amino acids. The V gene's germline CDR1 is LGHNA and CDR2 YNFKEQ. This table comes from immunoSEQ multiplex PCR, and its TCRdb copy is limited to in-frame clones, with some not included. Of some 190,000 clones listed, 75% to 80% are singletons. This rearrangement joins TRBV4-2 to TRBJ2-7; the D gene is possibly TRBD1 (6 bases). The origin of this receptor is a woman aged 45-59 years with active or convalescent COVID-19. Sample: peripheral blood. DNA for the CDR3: TGTGCCAGCAGCTGGGGTGCAGGGGCGGCCGAGCAGTACTTC. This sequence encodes CASSWGAGAAEQYF.